One sample yielded the 32 T cell receptor beta chains listed below, sequenced in a study of Ad26.COV2.S vaccination and SARS-CoV-2 variants. Specified treatment: 15 to 20 received Ad26.COV2.S at low or high dose, single or two shots; roughly 5 received placebo; per-sample allocation not given. Following the first vaccine or placebo injection, samples were taken on day 63. TCRdb's table, derived via immunoSEQ multiplex PCR, lists solely in-frame clones and lacks some. This table has about half a million clones, 89% appearing once. Material: peripheral blood, obtained in a trial of Ad26.COV2.S vaccine versus placebo. The receptors originated from a person between 18 and 60 years old who received the Ad26.COV2.S COVID-19 vaccine or a placebo.

This chain's CDR3 is CASSIYRDTDTQYF. DNA for the CDR3: TGTGCCAGTAGTATATACCGGGATACAGATACGCAGTATTTT. The chain is built from TRBV19 and TRBJ2-3, with TRBD2 as a possible D gene (5 bases). The CDR3 covers 14 residues. Germline-derived CDR1 and CDR2 are LNHDA and SQIVND (reference sequence). V dropped 2 bases and J dropped 3 bases, with 9 bases sitting between them.

This chain joins TRBV15 and TRBJ1-1; 7 bases map to TRBD1. This CDR3 region has 17 residues. The germline CDR1 and CDR2 sequences are LNHNV and YYDKDF (reference sequence). V lost 3 bases, J lost 0 bases, and 10 bases stayed unmatched. DNA of the CDR3: TGTGCCACCAGCAGTCTCCGGGACAGATATTTGAACACTGAAGCTTTCTTT. Encoded protein: CATSSLRDRYLNTEAFF.

This clone was recorded once. The sample has other DNA sequences that encode this CDR3 too. The gene calls are TRBV9 and TRBJ1-4, with D possibly being TRBD1 (5 bases). The CDR3 consists of 14 residues. V lost 4 bases, J lost 4 bases, and 11 bases lay in between. From germline, CDR1 is SGDLS and CDR2 YYNGEE. CDR3: CASSKTGLNEKLFF. In DNA form, the CDR3 reads TGTGCCAGCAGCAAGACGGGACTTAATGAAAAACTGTTTTTT.

The gene calls are TRBV6-1 and TRBJ1-6; D uncertain. The germline CDR1 and CDR2 sequences are MNHNS and SASEGT. This CDR3 contains 13 residues. The germline V and J ends were trimmed by 2 bases and 7 bases, with 6 bases remaining between them. The CDR3 spells CASSERVNSPLHF. CDR3 DNA: TGTGCCAGCAGTGAAAGGGTCAATTCACCCCTCCACTTT.

The chain links TRBV28 to TRBJ2-7; D gene uncertain. The CDR3 runs 16 residues. The germline gives CDR1 MDHEN, CDR2 SYDVKM. V was pared by 7 bases and J by 5 bases, with 24 bases between. CDR3 bases: TGTGCCAGCAAGGTCCCCAGCAGGAGAGGTTTCCACGAGCAGTACTTC. Translation gives CASKVPSRRGFHEQYF.

The chain couples TRBV6-5 to TRBJ2-1; 9 bases line up with TRBD2. The length of the CDR3 is 15 residues. V was pared by 1 base and J by 9 bases, with 7 bases of the junction left unmatched. Germline lookup yields CDR1 MNHEY and CDR2 SVGAGI. The CDR3 loop reads CASSYFPSGKGEQFF. The CDR3 nucleotides read TGTGCCAGCAGTTACTTCCCTAGCGGGAAAGGTGAGCAGTTCTTC.

This sequence joins TRBV19 and TRBJ1-2; 8 bases fit TRBD1. The CDR3 extends over 14 amino acids. The germline V gene encodes CDR1 LNHDA and CDR2 SQIVND (reference sequence). Trimming removed 3 bases from V and 6 bases from J; junction bases left unmatched: 6. CDR3 coding DNA: TGTGCCAGTAGTATTGTCAGGGGGCGGCATGGCTACACCTTC. Translated: CASSIVRGRHGYTF.

The chain employs TRBV2 and TRBJ1-6; D is uncertain. CDR1 is SNHLY and CDR2 is FYNNEI in the germline V gene. The CDR3 has 13 residues. Trimming removed 10 bases from V and 1 base from J, with 8 bases in between. This CDR3 is CATGRSYNSPLHF. CDR3 nucleotides: TGTGCCACCGGGAGATCCTATAATTCACCCCTCCACTTT.

The chain carries TRBV7-2 and TRBJ1-2, with D perhaps TRBD1 (6 bases). V lost 3 bases to trimming and J lost 10 bases, with 21 bases between them. Germline V lookup: CDR1 SGHTA, CDR2 FQGNSA. CDR3 length: 15 amino acids. The CDR3 DNA reads TGTGCCAGCAGCTTCTCAGGACAGACGAAAGGTGTCTACACCTTC. Its translation: CASSFSGQTKGVYTF.

The V gene is TRBV5-4, the J gene TRBJ1-5; a possible D gene is TRBD1 (5 bases). The CDR3 totals 16 residues. Germline V gives CDR1 SGHNT, CDR2 YYREEE (reference sequence). Trimming stripped 3 bases from V and 1 base from J, with 14 bases between. This CDR3 reads CASSSWGGGSNQPQHF. The DNA of the CDR3 is TGTGCCAGCAGCTCGTGGGGTGGGGGAAGCAATCAGCCCCAGCATTTT.

The chain couples TRBV12-3 or TRBV12-4 to TRBJ1-3, with unresolved D. V lost 4 bases and J lost 3, with 7 bases in between. The CDR3 covers 13 residues. This CDR3 is CASSSLGGNTIYF. As DNA, the CDR3 is TGTGCCAGCAGTTCTTTGGGTGGAAACACCATATATTTT.

The chain is built from TRBV6-5 and TRBJ2-6; D is ambiguous. Trimming stripped 11 bases from V and 0 bases from J, with 8 bases between. This CDR3 is built from 13 residues. Germline V gene sequence: CDR1 MNHEY, CDR2 SVGAGI. The CDR3 spells CAGKSSGANVLTF. CDR3 coding DNA: TGTGCCGGCAAAAGCTCTGGGGCCAACGTCCTGACTTTC.

The CDR3 DNA reads TGTGCCAGCAGTTTAGACGGTTTTGACAGCTCCTATAATTCACCCCTCCACTTT. It yields the protein CASSLDGFDSSYNSPLHF. This sequence joins TRBV27 and TRBJ1-6; TRBD1 might be the D (5 bases). V was pared by 2 bases and J by 0 bases, with 14 bases between. The germline V gene has CDR1 MNHEY and CDR2 SMNVEV (reference sequence). CDR3 length equals 18 residues.

The chain has TRBV19 and TRBJ1-4, with D perhaps TRBD1 (5 bases). CDR3 length: 12 amino acids. The ends were cut back, 7 bases at V and 10 bases at J, with 13 bases in the middle. Germline V gives CDR1 LNHDA, CDR2 SQIVND (reference sequence). The DNA of the CDR3 is TGTGCCAGTATAAGTGGGGCCGGAAAACTGTTTTTT. Protein product: CASISGAGKLFF. The variable domain in full, with the rest retrieved from reference TRBV19 and TRBJ1-4, is DGGITQSPKYLFRKEGQNVTLSCEQNLNHDAMYWYRQDPGQGLRLIYYSQIVNDFQKGDIAEGYSVSREKKESFPLTVTSAQKNPTAFYLCASISGAGKLFFGSGTQLSVL.

This clone has only one observation. The chain combines TRBV3-1 (or the pseudogene TRBV3-2) with TRBJ1-5; possible D gene TRBD1, 6 bases. Germline assignment: CDR1 LGHDT and CDR2 YNNKEL (reference sequence). The CDR3 contains 14 residues. The V gene lost 4 bases and the J gene lost 7 bases, with 14 bases spanning the gap. CDR3 nucleotides: TGTGCCAGCAGCCTACGGGGAGGGGGGCAGCCCCAGCATTTT. It specifies CASSLRGGGQPQHF.

The chain uses TRBV7-9 and TRBJ1-2; D possibly corresponds to TRBD1 (5 bases). CDR3 length: 13 residues. The germline V gene has CDR1 SEHNR and CDR2 FQNEAQ (reference sequence). Trimming pared 5 bases from V and 8 bases from J, leaving 15 bases between. CDR3 in amino acids: CASSPGATWGYTF. The CDR3 DNA sequence: TGTGCCAGCAGCCCCGGGGCTACCTGGGGCTACACCTTC.

In DNA form, the CDR3 reads TGCGCCAGCAGACTCAATAGCGGGAGTAGGCACAATGAGCAGTTCTTC. It is translated as CASRLNSGSRHNEQFF. The rearrangement links TRBV5-1 to TRBJ2-1; 9 positions match TRBD2. J was trimmed by 5 bases and V by 5 bases; bases with no gene match: 11. Germline-derived CDR1 and CDR2 are SGHRS and YFSETQ. The CDR3 is 16 residues long.

The chain couples TRBV4-1 to TRBJ2-3; TRBD1 matches 7 bases. Unmatched junction bases numbered 11, after V lost 0 bases and J lost 2 bases. CDR1 and CDR2 from the germline V gene are MGHRA and YSYEKL. This CDR3 is 18 amino acids long. CDR3 amino acids: CASSQDYPGTAFTDTQYF. CDR3 DNA sequence: TGCGCCAGCAGCCAAGATTACCCCGGGACAGCGTTCACAGATACGCAGTATTTT.

The chain combines TRBV7-8 with TRBJ2-7, with a weak D call TRBD1 (6 bases). Germline V gene lookup returns CDR1 SGHVS and CDR2 FQNEAQ. This CDR3 has 14 amino acids. Trimming cost V 2 bases and J 0 bases, with 8 bases left between them. CDR3 residues: CASSLTGHSYEQYF. Here the CDR3 DNA reads TGTGCCAGCAGCTTAACGGGACACTCCTACGAGCAGTACTTC.

V gene TRBV3-1 (or the pseudogene TRBV3-2) combines with J gene TRBJ2-7; perhaps TRBD2 as D (6 bases). The germline V gene encodes CDR1 LGHDT and CDR2 YNNKEL (reference sequence). The CDR3 has 14 residues. V was trimmed by 2 bases and J by 1 base, leaving 9 bases between them. The DNA for the CDR3 is TGTGCCAGCAGCCAACGTAGCGGATCCTACGAGCAGTACTTC. Protein: CASSQRSGSYEQYF.

The chain couples TRBV16 to TRBJ2-3, with D perhaps TRBD1 or TRBD2 (5 bases each). Trimming cost V 0 bases and J 5 bases, with 12 bases left between them. This CDR3 is 15 amino acids long. Germline-derived CDR1 and CDR2 are KGHSY and FQNENV. CDR3 loop: CASSQSGVGGDTQYF. In DNA form, the CDR3 reads TGTGCCAGCAGCCAATCAGGTGTTGGGGGAGATACGCAGTATTTT.

This chain uses TRBV18 with TRBJ1-1; TRBD1 is a possible D gene (6 bases). Germline V gives CDR1 KGHSH, CDR2 LQKENI. The CDR3 has 16 amino acids. V was cut by 4 bases and J by 1 base, with 16 bases left in between. The CDR3 DNA reads TGTGCCAGCTCACGACCCACCGGGACACCGAACACTGAAGCTTTCTTT. Its translation: CASSRPTGTPNTEAFF.

Written as DNA, the CDR3 is TGTGCCAGCACCGAGGGGCGGGGGGCCTACGAGCAGTACTTC. This encodes CASTEGRGAYEQYF. This rearrangement joins TRBV6-5 to TRBJ2-7, with 8 bases that match TRBD2. The CDR3 length is 14 residues. V was clipped by 7 bases and J by 2 bases; unmatched bases: 7. Germline CDR1 reads MNHEY; CDR2 reads SVGAGI.

The chain has TRBV6-7 and TRBJ2-7; no firm D call. TRBV6-7 is known as an ORF, though its function is uncertain. The CDR3 length is 13 residues. The V gene lost 1 base and the J gene lost 6 bases, with 10 bases spanning the gap. The CDR3: CASSYCPPPEQYF. Here the CDR3 DNA reads TGTGCCAGCAGTTACTGTCCTCCCCCCGAGCAGTACTTC.

V gene TRBV6-2 or TRBV6-3 combines with J gene TRBJ1-1; no definite D call. The CDR3 contains 14 residues. Trimming stripped 3 bases from V and 8 bases from J, with 16 bases between. In germline, CDR1 is MNHEY, CDR2 SVGEGT. CDR3: CASSYVEWVGEAFF. The CDR3 DNA is TGTGCCAGCAGTTATGTCGAGTGGGTTGGCGAAGCTTTCTTT.

V and J are TRBV4-3 and TRBJ2-7; the D is unclear. The CDR3 totals 13 residues. CDR1 and CDR2 from the germline V gene are LGHNA and YSLEER. V dropped 4 bases and J dropped 4 bases, with 11 bases sitting between them. Here the CDR3 reads CASSPSLGYEQYF. In nucleotides, the CDR3 is TGCGCCAGCAGCCCAAGCTTAGGGTACGAGCAGTACTTC.

The chain links TRBV10-3 to TRBJ2-7; D not resolved. V was cut by 0 bases and J by 0 bases, with 9 bases left in between. CDR1 is ENHRY, CDR2 SYGVKD, per germline. The length of the CDR3 is 15 residues. CDR3: CAISESIGLSYEQYF. In DNA form, the CDR3 reads TGTGCCATCAGTGAGTCGATTGGCCTCTCCTACGAGCAGTACTTC.

V is TRBV19 and J is TRBJ1-1; TRBD1 might be the D (6 bases). V was trimmed by 7 bases and J by 1 base, leaving 13 bases between them. This CDR3 is 14 amino acids long. Germline CDR1 and CDR2: LNHDA and SQIVND (reference sequence). The DNA for the CDR3 is TGTGCCAGTAATACAGGGAACAGGAACACTGAAGCTTTCTTT. Its translation is CASNTGNRNTEAFF.

This clone was recorded once. V usage is TRBV12-3 or TRBV12-4 and J usage is TRBJ1-4, with D hard to call. This CDR3 has 13 residues. Deletions cut 2 bases from V and 5 bases from J, with 6 bases between. The CDR3 protein is CASSLQLNEKLFF. The CDR3, as DNA: TGTGCCAGCAGTTTACAGCTCAATGAAAAACTGTTTTTT.

This clone has a handful of counts. The chain uses TRBV6-5 and TRBJ2-2; D may be TRBD1 or TRBD2 (6 bases each). The V end lost 6 bases, the J end lost 5 bases, and 13 bases lay between the germline ends. Germline-derived CDR1 and CDR2 are MNHEY and SVGAGI. The CDR3 runs 14 residues. CDR3 region: CASSGRGGTGELFF. As DNA, the CDR3 is TGTGCCAGCAGCGGCAGGGGAGGTACCGGGGAGCTGTTTTTT.

The chain uses TRBV15 and TRBJ2-7; D is undetermined. The CDR3 consists of 15 residues. V was shortened by 1 base and J by 2 bases, with 12 bases between the two germline ends. Germline CDR1 is LNHNV and CDR2 is YYDKDF (reference sequence). The CDR3 region is CATSRVAETAYEQYF. The CDR3 DNA follows: TGTGCCACCAGCAGAGTCGCCGAGACGGCCTACGAGCAGTACTTC.

The V and J genes are TRBV7-9 and TRBJ1-2, with 9 bases fitting TRBD1. CDR1 and CDR2 from the germline V gene are SEHNR and FQNEAQ (reference sequence). V shed 2 bases and J 8 bases; nucleotides not matched to a gene: 6. This CDR3 has 14 residues. CDR3 amino acids: CASSLIGQGWGYTF. The CDR3 DNA reads TGTGCCAGCAGCTTAATCGGACAGGGGTGGGGCTACACCTTC.